This T cell receptor (beta chain) was observed in a study of T cells in tumors after PD-1 blockade. Looking at the study overall: Treatment was either pembrolizumab 200 mg every 3 weeks or cemiplimab 350 mg every 2 weeks. Mean per blood sample: about 110,000 templates (about 24,679-260,000), approximately 37,000 unique clonotypes. Daily vismodegib 150 mg continued in a subset of anti-PD-1-treated patients.

The V end was cut by 6 bases, the J end by 8 bases, with 16 bases between. Germline V gives CDR1 SQVTM, CDR2 ANQGSEA. This CDR3 region has 12 residues. Overall study results and limits: Blood contained about 38% of the tumor's TCR clonotypes.

As concerns this clone: Its matching antigen is unknown.

The assay was immunoSEQ multiplex PCR, and TCRdb's table has in-frame clones only and misses some. The table includes approximately 45,000 clones, approximately 80% detected once. This chain connects TRBV29-1 to TRBJ1-2; D is possibly TRBD1 (5 bases). The source of this sequence is a human donor with advanced basal cell or squamous cell carcinoma (not recorded which). The material sequenced was PBMCs, taken before anti-PD-1 therapy. The CDR3 protein is CSVGVPGKGYTF. In nucleotides, the CDR3 is TGCAGCGTGGGGGTCCCAGGAAAGGGCTACACCTTC.